Reported below is one T cell receptor beta chain. Its specific antigen is unknown. No base-level quality is on record; no much larger clone is a single base apart. The CDR3 goes from the cysteine to the phenylalanine over 18 residues. Kept here is only the CDR3 DNA, which spans 54 bases and is read in frame from base 1. Sequences SEHNR (CDR1) and FQNEAQ (CDR2) are obtained from the germline V gene (reference sequence). V trim: 5 bases; J trim: 2 bases; unmatched bases: 16. This entry comes from a study of identifying expanded T cells in peripheral blood (dated by TCRdb to the late 2010s). Concerning the study at large: Four technical replicates, made by sequencing separate aliquots from the same pool of genomic DNA, were compared pairwise.

What the authors observed across the whole study: Across all healthy-donor time intervals, the beta-binomial model significantly cut both the number of clones called differentially abundant and the false-positive rate. For all healthy donors, the variance in clone template counts between roughly 2-week samples rose significantly as total template count increased. The authors expected that over much longer intervals, such as months to years, biological variance in healthy repertoires might increase even further. Between technical replicates the binomial model flagged approximately 1.2 differentially abundant clones, whereas over roughly 2 weeks the binomial model flagged about 16.4 and over approximately four weeks 19 to 20.

During the collection period, no infections or other immune events were recorded for the healthy donors. To calibrate time-dependent variance in a beta-binomial model of T-cell clone differential abundance, blood repertoires from healthy donors were used as a training cohort. The training cohort was composed of some ten healthy donors, 3 female and 7 male. On average the donors were 43 years old, and their ages spanned roughly 29 to 64 years. Whole blood from each healthy donor was obtained from a commercial supplier and was collected at three time points around two weeks apart. For immunosequencing, genomic DNA was extracted from unsorted whole blood. The immunoSEQ Assay, which relies on bias-controlled multiplex PCR amplification of genomic DNA, was used to profile TCRbeta CDR3 regions. The paper's processing steps were these. The absolute abundance of each unique TCRbeta CDR3 region was quantified after sequences were collapsed and filtered. Two models were used to test differential abundance: a binomial model (Fisher-equivalent) and a beta-binomial model that adds time-dependent variance fitted from healthy donors. Clones with fewer than 5 combined templates were removed, and a clone was called differentially abundant if the clone's Benjamini-Hochberg FDR was below 0.01. Beta-binomial variance was modeled as a function of total template count across the two samples using the form v = (b*log(k)+a)^2. TCRdb obtained this table from immuneACCESS and retained in-frame rearrangements with V and J assigned. These tables miss some clones; where compared with another copy, unresolved V genes account for less than half of the shortfall, and the remainder is unexplained. V, J and clone size derive from that table, while D and trimming were established from the DNA sequence. The sample table holds approximately 80,000 clones, of which 84% were seen once. Under 20% of the sample rests with the top ten.

This clonotype was obtained from a person aged 18 to 75 in good health. The sample comprised blood. Recombination linked TRBV7-9 to TRBJ2-3; the central 7 bases match TRBD2. The bases read TGTGCCAGCAGCGGGCAGGTGCAAGCGGGACCTCCCACAGATACGCAGTATTTT. Translation gives CASSGQVQAGPPTDTQYF.